These 12 T cell receptor beta chains originate from one sample sequenced in a study of blood T cell repertoires in COVID-19. The method was immunoSEQ multiplex PCR; TCRdb's version includes in-frame clones alone and lacks a portion of them. The table shows approximately 200,000 clones, with around nine tenths occurring only once. Input material: peripheral blood. Source of these receptors: a young man with active or convalescent COVID-19.

The chain joins TRBV7-8 to TRBJ1-1, with D perhaps TRBD1 (6 bases). The CDR3 contains 14 residues. The V and J ends lost 1 base and 3 bases respectively, with 9 bases between them. Per germline, CDR1 SGHVS and CDR2 FQNEAQ. CDR3 nucleotide sequence: TGTGCCAGCAGCTTAGTACAGGGTCACACTGAAGCTTTCTTT. Translation: CASSLVQGHTEAFF. Drawing the rest from reference TRBV7-8 and TRBJ1-1, the complete variable domain is GAGVSQSPRYKVAKRGQDVALRCDPISGHVSLFWYQQALGQGPEFLTYFQNEAQLDKSGLPSDRFFAERPEGSVSTLKIQRTQQEDSAVYLCASSLVQGHTEAFFGQGTRLTVV.

The chain couples TRBV7-8 to TRBJ2-7; no clear D. Trimming shortened V by 0 bases and J by 0 bases, and 3 bases separated the two germline ends. This CDR3 has 13 amino acids. Germline V gene data show CDR1 as SGHVS and CDR2 as FQNEAQ. The DNA of the CDR3 is TGTGCCAGCAGCTTAGCCCTCTCCTACGAGCAGTACTTC. This codes for CASSLALSYEQYF.

The chain links TRBV6-2 or TRBV6-3 to TRBJ1-2, with TRBD1 as a possible D gene (6 bases). The CDR3 is 13 residues long. Germline V gene sequence: CDR1 MNHEY, CDR2 SVGEGT. V gave up 8 bases and J gave up 6 bases, with 16 bases separating them. CDR3 nucleotide sequence: TGTGCCAGCTGCCCAGGGGTCAGGAATGGCTACACCTTC. It yields the protein CASCPGVRNGYTF.

The chain links TRBV3-1 (or the pseudogene TRBV3-2) to TRBJ2-7; D call uncertain. CDR1 and CDR2 (germline): LGHDT, YNNKEL (reference sequence). Trimming left V 1 base short and J 6 bases short, with 10 bases between. The CDR3 is made up of 13 amino acids. CDR3 DNA: TGTGCCAGCAGCCAAGTCTCCGCAGGCGAGCAGTACTTC. Its translation is CASSQVSAGEQYF.

V usage is TRBV7-2 and J usage is TRBJ2-7; D gene unclear. In germline, CDR1 is SGHTA, CDR2 FQGNSA. V shed 4 bases and J shed 1 base, with 17 bases lying between them. This CDR3 contains 16 residues. CDR3 loop: CASSSPMVARSYEQYF. CDR3 DNA: TGTGCCAGCAGCTCCCCCATGGTGGCCAGATCCTACGAGCAGTACTTC.

The V and J genes are TRBV27 and TRBJ2-4; 12 nucleotides align to TRBD1. The germline gives CDR1 MNHEY, CDR2 SMNVEV (reference sequence). The V gene end was trimmed by 5 bases and the J gene end by 3 bases; junction bases not matched to a gene: 17. The CDR3 totals 20 residues. CDR3 region: CASSPLRGTGGEVVKNIQYF. DNA for the CDR3: TGTGCCAGCAGTCCCCTAAGGGGGACAGGGGGCGAGGTAGTCAAAAACATTCAGTACTTC.

This clone turned up a few times. The V call is TRBV19, the J call TRBJ1-2, with D uncertain. Between the trimmed V and J ends, which lost 1 base and 7 bases, there was a span of 16 bases. Germline assignment: CDR1 LNHDA and CDR2 SQIVND (reference sequence). The CDR3 length is 15 residues. The CDR3 reads CASSIVGGSGGGYTF. CDR3 coding DNA: TGTGCCAGTAGTATAGTAGGAGGTTCGGGTGGTGGCTACACCTTC.

The chain is built from TRBV4-1 and TRBJ2-4; 12 positions agree with TRBD2. Germline CDR1 reads MGHRA; CDR2 reads YSYEKL. The CDR3 contains 18 residues. V shed 0 bases and J 2 bases; nucleotides not matched to a gene: 5. The CDR3 bases are TGCGCCAGCAGCCAAGAGGGACTAGCGGGCAAACCCAAAAACATTCAGTACTTC. Amino acid sequence: CASSQEGLAGKPKNIQYF.

This clone was counted only a few times. The genes are TRBV5-1 and TRBJ1-3, with D perhaps TRBD1 (6 bases). From germline, CDR1 is SGHRS and CDR2 YFSETQ. The germline V and J ends were trimmed by 3 bases and 4 bases, with 11 bases remaining between them. The CDR3 consists of 14 residues. The CDR3 is CASSSTGNGNTIYF. The DNA for the CDR3 is TGCGCCAGCAGCTCCACAGGGAACGGAAACACCATATATTTT.

This chain uses TRBV6-5 with TRBJ1-5, with 8 bases that match TRBD1. Germline lookup yields CDR1 MNHEY and CDR2 SVGAGI. V gave up 7 bases and J gave up 7 bases; unmatched junction bases: 3. The CDR3 is 12 residues long. CDR3 in amino acids: CASKTGVQPQHF. The CDR3 DNA sequence: TGTGCCAGCAAGACAGGGGTACAGCCCCAGCATTTT.

The gene calls are TRBV28 and TRBJ2-7; D is possibly TRBD1 (5 bases). The CDR3 length is 15 residues. The germline V gene encodes CDR1 MDHEN and CDR2 SYDVKM. V lost 6 bases to trimming and J lost 0 bases, with 15 bases between them. CDR3 DNA sequence: TGTGCCAGCAGGTCCGACAGTCAGGGCTCCTACGAGCAGTACTTC. This codes for CASRSDSQGSYEQYF.

This chain connects TRBV12-3 or TRBV12-4 to TRBJ2-7; TRBD2 matches 10 bases. V was pared by 5 bases and J by 6 bases, with 4 bases of the junction left unmatched. This CDR3 is 13 amino acids long. The CDR3 spells CASSLRLAGEQYF. The DNA for the CDR3 is TGTGCCAGCAGTCTTCGACTAGCGGGCGAGCAGTACTTC.